The T cell receptor beta chain under discussion was sequenced for a study of CD8 T cells in Susac syndrome (dated by TCRdb to between 2019 and 2020). For the study in its entirety: Repertoire sequencing was used to test whether CD8+ T cell activation and differentiation in Susac syndrome was antigen driven. The clonality of the CD8+ T cell repertoire was compared across approximately 11 healthy donors, around 14 Susac syndrome patients and around 16 multiple sclerosis patients.

The V and J ends are trimmed by 0 bases and 5 bases, leaving 1 base between them. Looking up the germline V gene yields CDR1 MGHRA and CDR2 YSYEKL. The CDR3, cysteine through phenylalanine, is 11 amino acids long. The CDR3 DNA has 33 bases and is translated from base 1. RNA was extracted using the RNeasy kit, and roughly 0.45 to 1 ug of the RNA was reverse transcribed with random hexamers. TCR beta CDR3 regions were amplified with the immunoSEQ multiplex PCR assay covering 54 Vbeta and 13 Jbeta segments. To correct PCR amplification bias, a synthetic template baseline was used for both primer optimization and computational correction. As for how the authors treated the data: Reads were assigned to V, D and J genes according to IMGT and analyzed in immunoSEQ Analyzer, with only productive sequences retained. Clonality was computed as one minus Shannon entropy normalized by log2 of the number of productive unique sequences. For each patient and control, public and private clones were evaluated within the 100 most prevalent clones. Susac-specific clones were defined as absent from healthy and MS cohorts, over a thousand published viral clones and other ImmuneACCESS disease sequences. The raw public reads went through TCRdb reprocessing: fastp at Q25, MiXCR clone calling, in-frame beta chains kept. Rows are combined by CDR3 protein, so each entry shows the most common genes and DNA. TCRdb's processing, not the study's, gives the V and J calls here. The sample contains 150,000 to 190,000 distinct CDR3 sequences, roughly 96% of them found a single time. Of the sample, roughly 0.15% falls within the top ten clones.

The paper as a whole reports these results and caveats: The TCR sequencing and HLA analysis was acknowledged to have included a relatively small number of individuals.

A word on this clonotype: Its antigen remains unidentified. No much larger clonotype is one base removed from it; base qualities were not supplied.

High-throughput TCR beta sequencing profiled peripheral blood CD8+ and CD4+ T cells from healthy donors, Susac syndrome patients and multiple sclerosis patients. The multiple sclerosis controls were treatment-naive patients whose relapsing-remitting disease, either stable or active, fulfilled the revised McDonald criteria. Bulk CD8+ and CD4+ T cells were purified magnetically by negative isolation, whereas CD8+ TEMRA cells were enriched by FACS. Blood was drawn into EDTA tubes, processed within 24 hours, and PBMCs were isolated by density gradient centrifugation. PBMCs intended for TCR sequencing were cryopreserved in liquid nitrogen and thawed later in a water bath at 37 degrees C. The sorted or isolated CD4+, CD8+ and CD8+ TEMRA cells had a purity of 90% or higher.

The specimen was CD8+ T cells from PBMCs. The rearrangement joined TRBV4-1 to TRBJ1-1; the D gene cannot be named for sure. The receptor's source is a human donor with multiple sclerosis. The sequenced DNA: TGCGCCAGCAGCCAAGAGACTGAAGCTTTCTTT. Its protein product is CASSQETEAFF.